A selection of T cell receptor beta chains follows, all from one sample in a study of cytomegalovirus exposure and HLA in healthy donors. Repertoires were generated with immunoSEQ multiplex PCR, while TCRdb's copy carries only in-frame clones and drops some. The table has 40,000 to 55,000 clones, 65% to 80% seen once. The sample taken for sequencing was PBMCs. Source of these receptors: a woman in her fifties or sixties in good health and CMV-seronegative. CDR3s include the opening cysteine and the closing phenylalanine or tryptophan. The order of the fields is J gene, V gene, clone size, D gene, CDR3 DNA, CDR3 protein. D genes are given only for firm matches. Size tells how often a clone was seen (once, few, many) or the class of an expanded clone, and some rows leave it out.

TRBJ1-1 TRBV5-1 . . TGCGCCAGCAGCTTGGCCCCAGGGGTAAAAACTGAAGCTTTCTTT CASSLAPGVKTEAFF
TRBJ2-5 TRBV6-6 . TRBD1 TGTGCCAGCACCTCAGGGGGAGAGACCCAGTACTTC CASTSGGETQYF
TRBJ2-1 TRBV2 . . TGTGCAGACGACAGAGCCTACAATGAGCAGTTCTTC CADDRAYNEQFF
TRBJ2-3 TRBV5-1 once . TGCGCCAGCAGCCAATTCACAGATACGCAGTATTTT CASSQFTDTQYF
TRBJ2-7 TRBV18 few . TGTGCCAGCTCACCACAGGGGAACGAGCAGTACTTC CASSPQGNEQYF
TRBJ1-6 TRBV7-2 once . TGTGCCAGCAGCTTAGGCGGGGATGGGAATTCACCCCTCCACTTT CASSLGGDGNSPLHF
TRBJ2-7 TRBV6-1 once . TGTGCCAGCAGTGAATGGCAGGTCGAGCAGTACTTC CASSEWQVEQYF
TRBJ2-7 TRBV6-5 . . TGTGCCAGCAGTTCGTTCACGTCGGGCGAGCAGTACTTC CASSSFTSGEQYF
TRBJ2-1 TRBV10-3 few . TGTGCCATCAGTGGGGCGGGGCACAATGAGCAGTTCTTC CAISGAGHNEQFF
TRBJ1-6 TRBV7-9 . TRBD1 TGTGCCAGCAGCAGACAGACAGGGGGGAATTCACCCCTCCACTTT CASSRQTGGNSPLHF
TRBJ2-7 TRBV6-5 . . TGTGCCAGCAGTTACGGTAGCGGTTTAAACTACGAGCAGTACTTC CASSYGSGLNYEQYF
TRBJ2-6 TRBV5-1 . TRBD1 TGCGCCAGCAGCTTAACCTCCGGGACAGGGGCCTCTGGGGCCAACGTCCTGACTTTC CASSLTSGTGASGANVLTF
TRBJ1-1 TRBV4-1 few . TGCGCCAGCAGCCAACATCAGGGAATGAACACTGAAGCTTTCTTT CASSQHQGMNTEAFF
TRBJ2-7 TRBV29-1 . TRBD1 TGCAGCGTTGTCGACAGGGCGGACGAGCAGTACTTC CSVVDRADEQYF
TRBJ1-2 TRBV18 . TRBD1 TGTGCCAGCTCACCGACAGGGGACAGCGCATATGGCTACACCTTC CASSPTGDSAYGYTF
TRBJ2-1 TRBV30 . . TGTGCCTGGAGTTTTGCGCGATATGAGCAGTTCTTC CAWSFARYEQFF
TRBJ2-7 TRBV28 . TRBD2 TGTGCCAGCAGTTTAGGGGGACTAGCGGGAGCCTACGAGCAGTACTTC CASSLGGLAGAYEQYF
TRBJ2-7 TRBV6-1 . . TGTGCCAGCAGTGAACGGGTAGGCTGGTCCTACGAGCAGTACTTC CASSERVGWSYEQYF
TRBJ2-4 TRBV5-8 . . TGTGCCAGCAGCTTCAGGGTTTTAGCCAAAAACATTCAGTACTTC CASSFRVLAKNIQYF
TRBJ2-7 TRBV28 once TRBD2 TGTGCCAGCAGGCGGGGGGCCTACGAGCAGTACTTC CASRRGAYEQYF
TRBJ1-1 TRBV28 . TRBD1 TGTGCCAGCAGTCCCCCGGGACAGGGTACTGAAGCTTTCTTT CASSPPGQGTEAFF
TRBJ1-5 TRBV4-3 few . TGCGCCAGCAGCCAAGATCGGTCGGTGGGCAATCAGCCCCAGCATTTT CASSQDRSVGNQPQHF
TRBJ2-1 TRBV7-3 . . TGTGCCAGCAGCCCAGGACTCCATTACAATGAGCAGTTCTTC CASSPGLHYNEQFF
TRBJ2-7 TRBV28 . TRBD1 TGTGCCAGCAGCCTCCTCGGGACAGGGAACTACGAGCAGTACTTC CASSLLGTGNYEQYF
TRBJ2-7 TRBV5-1 once . TGCGCCAGCAGCTTGGAGACATACTCCTACGAGCAGTACTTC CASSLETYSYEQYF
TRBJ2-6 TRBV7-9 few TRBD2 TGTGCCAGCAGCCTCGGGGGCGGGGGGAGGACTGGGGCCAACGTCCTGACTTTC CASSLGGGGRTGANVLTF
TRBJ1-2 TRBV10-2 few TRBD1 TGCGCCAGCAGTGAGGCAGGGGGGTCTGGCTACACCTTC CASSEAGGSGYTF
TRBJ2-7 TRBV7-6 . TRBD1 TGTGCCAGCAGCCCGGAAGACAGGGGTGGCCACGAGCAGTACTTC CASSPEDRGGHEQYF
TRBJ2-5 TRBV9 . . TGTGCCAGCAGCGTAGCAGGGTTGGAGACCCAGTACTTC CASSVAGLETQYF
TRBJ1-6 TRBV4-2 . TRBD1 TGTGCCAGCAGCCAAGAAGGGACAGGCCTAAATAATTCACCCCTCCACTTT CASSQEGTGLNNSPLHF
TRBJ1-4 TRBV4-1 . . TGCGCCAGCAGCCAAGATCCGGATGAAAAACTGTTTTTT CASSQDPDEKLFF
TRBJ2-6 TRBV5-8 . TRBD1 TGTGCCAGCAGCGGACAGGGCTCTGGGGCCAACGTCCTGACTTTC CASSGQGSGANVLTF
TRBJ2-6 TRBV30 . . TGTGCCTGGAGTGAACAGGGTGCTGGGGCCAACGTCCTGACTTTC CAWSEQGAGANVLTF
TRBJ1-2 TRBV6-1 . . TGTGCCAGCAGTGATTCTAACCCTCTCTATGGCTACACCTTC CASSDSNPLYGYTF
TRBJ2-7 TRBV19 . . TGTGCCAGTAGTACCCCCAGGGGACGGATCTCCTACGAGCAGTACTTC CASSTPRGRISYEQYF
TRBJ2-3 TRBV6-5 . . TGTGCCAGCAGGGAGTCTTATACGCAGTATTTT CASRESYTQYF
TRBJ1-6 TRBV18 . . TGTGCCAGCTCACCACCCTCCGGACAGAATTCACCCCTCCACTTT CASSPPSGQNSPLHF
TRBJ1-3 TRBV7-2 . . TGTGCCAGCAGCTTAGCGGCGGGGGGCTCTGGAAACACCATATATTTT CASSLAAGGSGNTIYF
TRBJ2-7 TRBV5-4 few TRBD2 TGTGCCAGCAGCTTGGCGGGGGGGAGCTACGAGCAGTACTTC CASSLAGGSYEQYF
TRBJ1-2 TRBV18 . . TGTGCCAGCTCACCTGACAAAGCTAACTATGGCTACACCTTC CASSPDKANYGYTF
TRBJ2-3 TRBV29-1 . TRBD2 TGCAGCAGCCGGACTAGCGGGGAACCAGATACGCAGTATTTT CSSRTSGEPDTQYF
TRBJ2-7 TRBV5-1 few . TGCGCCAGCAGGTTTGGAACAGATCAATACGAGCAGTACTTC CASRFGTDQYEQYF
TRBJ1-5 TRBV2 . . TGTGCCAGCAGAGCGGGTAGCAATCAGCCCCAGCATTTT CASRAGSNQPQHF
TRBJ2-1 TRBV19 few TRBD2 TGTGCCAGTAGTATTACTAGCGGAGATCACAATGAGCAGTTCTTC CASSITSGDHNEQFF
TRBJ2-5 TRBV30 . TRBD2 TGTGCCTGGAGTACTAGCGGGGGGGCATTGGAGACCCAGTACTTC CAWSTSGGALETQYF
TRBJ1-5 TRBV30 once . TGTGCCTGGGCCCTAGGGGGAGGCAATCAGCCCCAGCATTTT CAWALGGGNQPQHF